A selection of T cell receptor beta chains follows, all from one sample in a study of shared clonotypes between healthy human individuals. Produced via immunoSEQ multiplex PCR; TCRdb's table is partial and in-frame only. The repertoire consists of around 2,000,000 clones, with roughly 94% occurring once and the leading ten covering 0.1% to 0.15%. The sequenced sample was naive CD4+ T cells sorted from blood. The receptors stem from a man younger than 30 in good health. The CDR3 runs from the conserved cysteine through the conserved F or W. A D gene is named only where the DNA matches it firmly. The size of a clone is reported for some rows only, either as once, few or many, or as a class for expanded clones.

>TRBD1|TRBV6-1|TRBJ2-4|.
CASAGQGKNIQYF
TGTGCCAGCGCGGGACAGGGCAAAAACATTCAGTACTTC
>TRBD1|TRBV6-1|TRBJ2-7|.
CASKDIGTGPYEQYF
TGTGCCAGCAAGGATATAGGGACAGGGCCCTACGAGCAGTACTTC
>.|TRBV2|TRBJ2-1|.
CASSEGRFSYNEQFF
TGTGCCAGCAGTGAGGGGCGCTTCTCCTACAATGAGCAGTTCTTC
>TRBD2|TRBV27|TRBJ2-3|.
CASSLLGLAGHSSTDTQYF
TGTGCCAGCAGCCTCCTGGGACTAGCGGGGCACTCTAGCACAGATACGCAGTATTTT
>.|TRBV5-1|TRBJ2-5|.
CASSLGGGGFGETQYF
TGCGCCAGCAGCTTGGGAGGTGGTGGGTTTGGCGAGACCCAGTACTTC
>.|TRBV25-1|TRBJ2-1|.
CASSVRYNEQFF
TGTGCCAGCAGTGTAAGGTACAATGAGCAGTTCTTC
>TRBD1|TRBV11-3|TRBJ1-1|.
CASSQDRGSGAFF
TGTGCCAGCAGCCAGGACAGGGGATCAGGGGCTTTCTTT
>TRBD1|TRBV2|TRBJ2-7|.
CASKPGQSSYEQYF
TGTGCCAGCAAACCGGGACAGAGCTCCTACGAGCAGTACTTC
>.|TRBV6-6|TRBJ1-1|.
CASSSRQKNTEAFF
TGTGCCAGCAGTTCTCGACAGAAGAACACTGAAGCTTTCTTT
>.|TRBV6-1|TRBJ1-1|.
CASSEVAGVSTEAFF
TGTGCCAGCAGTGAAGTTGCAGGGGTGAGCACTGAAGCTTTCTTT
>.|TRBV10-3|TRBJ1-1|once
CAILPSRVLGTEAFF
TGTGCCATACTACCCAGCAGGGTATTGGGCACTGAAGCTTTCTTT
>.|TRBV28|TRBJ1-6|.
CASKPGDRNSPLHF
TGTGCCAGTAAACCAGGGGATAGGAATTCACCCCTCCACTTT
>TRBD1|TRBV29-1|TRBJ1-2|.
CSVTRQGSGGYTF
TGCAGCGTAACGAGACAGGGGTCGGGCGGCTACACCTTC
>.|TRBV7-9|TRBJ1-4|.
CASSSTGNLKEKLFF
TGTGCCAGCAGCTCAACAGGGAACTTAAAGGAAAAACTGTTTTTT
>.|TRBV6-5|TRBJ1-1|.
CAARGNTEAFF
TGTGCCGCCCGGGGAAACACTGAAGCTTTCTTT
>.|TRBV10-2|TRBJ2-3|.
CASRSPERTDTQYF
TGCGCCAGCAGAAGCCCCGAGAGAACAGATACGCAGTATTTT
>.|TRBV30|TRBJ1-5|.
CAWSVPPRGFSNQPQHF
TGTGCCTGGAGTGTGCCACCGAGGGGGTTTAGCAATCAGCCCCAGCATTTT
>.|TRBV11-2|TRBJ1-1|.
CASSPLGRLGTGAEAFF
TGTGCCAGCAGCCCCCTGGGCAGACTAGGGACTGGCGCTGAAGCTTTCTTT
>TRBD2|TRBV15|TRBJ2-7|.
CATSFDLAGSPYEQYF
TGTGCCACCAGCTTCGACCTAGCGGGTTCCCCCTACGAGCAGTACTTC
>.|TRBV4-1|TRBJ1-4|.
CASSHPPGQATNEKLFF
TGCGCCAGCAGCCATCCCCCAGGGCAAGCAACTAATGAAAAACTGTTTTTT
>TRBD2|TRBV18|TRBJ2-2|.
CASSPEIAGAIGELFF
TGTGCCAGCTCACCAGAAATAGCGGGAGCGATCGGGGAGCTGTTTTTT
>.|TRBV9|TRBJ2-2|.
CASSVTAGARVAGELFF
TGTGCCAGCAGCGTAACTGCGGGGGCCAGGGTAGCCGGGGAGCTGTTTTTT
>.|TRBV10-2|TRBJ1-4|.
CASTQGGKLFF
TGCGCCAGCACCCAGGGCGGAAAACTGTTTTTT
>.|TRBV28|TRBJ2-7|once
CASSWVAYEQYF
TGTGCCAGCAGTTGGGTGGCCTACGAGCAGTACTTC
>TRBD2|TRBV10-1|TRBJ2-3|.
CASSESSGLAPTDTQYF
TGCGCCAGCAGTGAGTCTTCGGGACTAGCACCCACAGATACGCAGTATTTT
>.|TRBV5-4|TRBJ2-3|.
CASSWGLGAGLTDTQYF
TGTGCCAGCAGCTGGGGACTGGGTGCGGGCCTCACAGATACGCAGTATTTT
>.|TRBV7-6|TRBJ1-2|.
CASSLLEGNHGYTF
TGTGCCAGCAGCTTATTAGAGGGGAACCATGGCTACACCTTC
>.|TRBV7-9|TRBJ2-3|once
CASSSRMPGGADTQYF
TGTGCCAGCAGCTCCAGGATGCCCGGGGGTGCAGATACGCAGTATTTT
>.|TRBV6-1|TRBJ1-6|.
CASSEHGPSTTGDNSPLHF
TGTGCCAGCAGTGAGCACGGCCCCTCTACGACAGGCGATAATTCACCCCTCCACTTT
>.|TRBV10-3|TRBJ1-5|.
CAISEGNSNQPQHF
TGTGCCATCAGTGAGGGGAATAGCAATCAGCCCCAGCATTTT